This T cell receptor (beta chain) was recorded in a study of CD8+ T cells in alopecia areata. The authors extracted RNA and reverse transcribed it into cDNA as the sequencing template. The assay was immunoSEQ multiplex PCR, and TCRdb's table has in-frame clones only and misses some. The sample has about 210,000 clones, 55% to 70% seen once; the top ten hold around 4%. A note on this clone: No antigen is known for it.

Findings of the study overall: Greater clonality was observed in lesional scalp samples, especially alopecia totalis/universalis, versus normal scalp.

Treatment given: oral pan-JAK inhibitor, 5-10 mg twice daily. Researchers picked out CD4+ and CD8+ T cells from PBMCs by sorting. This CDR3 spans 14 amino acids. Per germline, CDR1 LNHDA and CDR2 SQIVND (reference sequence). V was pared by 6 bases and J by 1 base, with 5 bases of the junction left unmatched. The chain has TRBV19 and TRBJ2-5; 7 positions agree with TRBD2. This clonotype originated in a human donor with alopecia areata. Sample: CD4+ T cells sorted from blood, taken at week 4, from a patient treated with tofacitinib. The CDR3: CASSRGGRQETQYF. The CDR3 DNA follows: TGTGCCAGTAGCCGCGGGGGACGCCAAGAGACCCAGTACTTC.